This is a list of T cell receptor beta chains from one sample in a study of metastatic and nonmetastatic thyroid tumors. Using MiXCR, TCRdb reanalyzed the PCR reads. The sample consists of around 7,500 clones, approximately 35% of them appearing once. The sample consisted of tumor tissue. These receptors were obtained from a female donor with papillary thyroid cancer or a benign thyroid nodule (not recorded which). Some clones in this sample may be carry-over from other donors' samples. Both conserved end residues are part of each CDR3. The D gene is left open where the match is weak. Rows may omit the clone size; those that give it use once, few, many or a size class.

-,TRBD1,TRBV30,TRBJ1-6,TGTGCCCACCAACCCACGGACAGGGCGGATTCACCCCTCCACTTT,CAHQPTDRADSPLHF
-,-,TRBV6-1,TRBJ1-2,TGTGCCAGCAGTCAGCCCGGTGGCTACACCTTC,CASSQPGGYTF
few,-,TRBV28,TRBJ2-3,TGTGCCAGCAGTCCAGTAGCGGCTAGCACAGATACGCAGTATTTT,CASSPVAASTDTQYF
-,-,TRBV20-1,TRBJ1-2,TGCAGTGCTAGGGTGCAAGACGATTTCTATGGCTACACCTTC,CSARVQDDFYGYTF
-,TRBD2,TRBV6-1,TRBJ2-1,TGTGCCAGCACCAATAATAGGGCTAGCGGGAGGGCCGCGTACAATGAGCAGTTCTTC,CASTNNRASGRAAYNEQFF
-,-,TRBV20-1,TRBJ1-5,TGCAGTGCTAGGCATGACGGCAATCAGCCCCAGCATTTT,CSARHDGNQPQHF
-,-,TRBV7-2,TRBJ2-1,TGTGCCAGCAGCCTCCAGTCTCAAGTGGGGAACAATGAGCAGTTCTTC,CASSLQSQVGNNEQFF
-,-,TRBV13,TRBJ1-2,TGTGCCAGCAGCTTAGGGGCGGACATCGGCTATGGCTACACCTTC,CASSLGADIGYGYTF
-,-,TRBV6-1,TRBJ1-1,TGTGCCAGCACCCGGGTGGAAGGGAGCACTGAAGCTTTCTTT,CASTRVEGSTEAFF
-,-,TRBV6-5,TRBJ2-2,TGTGCCAGCAGTTACGGCCCGATAGCTGGTGAGGTCACCGGGGAGCTGTTTTTT,CASSYGPIAGEVTGELFF
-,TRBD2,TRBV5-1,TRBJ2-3,TGCGCCAGCAGCCCTGGACTAGGAGTTGGTACGCAGTATTTT,CASSPGLGVGTQYF
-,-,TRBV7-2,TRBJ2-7,TGTGCCAGCAGCTCGCCCAACCTCAACGAGCAGTACTTC,CASSSPNLNEQYF
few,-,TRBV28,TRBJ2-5,TGTGCCAGCATTCCGGACCCTGGGAGGGAGACCCAGTACTTC,CASIPDPGRETQYF
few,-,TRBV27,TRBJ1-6,TGTGCCAGCAGTCAGCTCCCTGACTCTGGGGGTTCACCCCTCCACTTT,CASSQLPDSGGSPLHF
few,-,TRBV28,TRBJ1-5,TGTGCCAGCAGTTTAAGGCAGCTGGGTCAGCCCCAGCATTTT,CASSLRQLGQPQHF
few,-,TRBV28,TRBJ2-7,TGTGCCAGCAGTTTATCAGGCGGCTACGAGCAGTACTTC,CASSLSGGYEQYF
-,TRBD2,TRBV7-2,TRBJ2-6,TGTGCCAGCAGCTTATCGGCTGGGACTAGCGGATGGTCTGGGGCCAACGTCCTGACTTTC,CASSLSAGTSGWSGANVLTF
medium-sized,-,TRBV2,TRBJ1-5,TGTGCCAGCCAAGGGGTAGCGAGCAATCAGCCCCAGCATTTT,CASQGVASNQPQHF
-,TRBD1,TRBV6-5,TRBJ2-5,TGTGCAAGCAGTTACGGTTACAGGGGGCAAGAGACCAAGTACTTC,CASSYGYRGQETKYF
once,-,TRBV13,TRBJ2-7,TGTGCCAGCAGCTTAGATCTCGGCGAGCAGTACTTC,CASSLDLGEQYF
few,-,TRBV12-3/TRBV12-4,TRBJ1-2,TGTGCCAGCAGTTTAGGGATAGGGGTCCGGGATGGCTACACCTTC,CASSLGIGVRDGYTF
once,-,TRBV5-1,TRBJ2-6,TGCGCCAGCAGCTCTGCCTGGGGGGCCAACGTCCTGACTTTC,CASSSAWGANVLTF
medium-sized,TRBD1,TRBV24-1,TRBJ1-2,TGTGCCACCAGTGACTCGTCCCGGGACAGCTATGGCTACACCTTC,CATSDSSRDSYGYTF
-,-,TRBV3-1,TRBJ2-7,TGTGCCAGCAGCCCGGGACCAGACGTCGGCAAGCAGTACTTC,CASSPGPDVGKQYF
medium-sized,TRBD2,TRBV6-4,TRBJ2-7,TGTGCCGGAGGACTAGCGCAGCAGTACTTC,CAGGLAQQYF
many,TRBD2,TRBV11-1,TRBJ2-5,TGTGCCAGCAGCTTAGCACCCCCGTTAGCGGGAGACAACCAAGAGACCCAGTACTTC,CASSLAPPLAGDNQETQYF
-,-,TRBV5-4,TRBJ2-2,TGTGCCATCATCTTGGCCGGTGGTTTGAACACCGGGGAGCTGTTTTTT,CAIILAGGLNTGELFF
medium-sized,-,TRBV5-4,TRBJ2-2,TGTGCCAGCAGCTTGGCCGGTGGTTTGAACACCGGGGAGCTGTTTTTT,CASSLAGGLNTGELFF
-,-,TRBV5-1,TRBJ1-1,TGCGCCAGCAGCCCTGGCAACAGTATGAACACTGAAGCTTTCTTT,CASSPGNSMNTEAFF
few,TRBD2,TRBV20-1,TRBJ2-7,TGCAGTGCTATCGGGACTAGCGAACGTCGCGAGCAGTACTTC,CSAIGTSERREQYF
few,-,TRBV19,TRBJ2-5,TGTGCCACTCGAGGCACTCGGACCCAGTACTTC,CATRGTRTQYF
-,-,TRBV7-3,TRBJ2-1,TGTGCCAGCAGCTTAACAGGCGCGGGTCGGCAGTTCTTC,CASSLTGAGRQFF